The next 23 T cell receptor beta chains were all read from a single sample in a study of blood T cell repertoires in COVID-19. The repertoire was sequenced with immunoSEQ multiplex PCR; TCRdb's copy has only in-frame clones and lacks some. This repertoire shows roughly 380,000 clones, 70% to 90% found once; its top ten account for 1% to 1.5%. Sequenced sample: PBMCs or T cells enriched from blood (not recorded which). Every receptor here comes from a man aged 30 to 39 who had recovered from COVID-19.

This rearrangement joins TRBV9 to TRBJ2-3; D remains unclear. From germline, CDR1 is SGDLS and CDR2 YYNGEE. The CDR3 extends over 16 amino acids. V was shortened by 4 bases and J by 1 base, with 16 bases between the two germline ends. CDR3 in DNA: TGTGCCAGCAGCCCCCACGGCGGTCCCGGCACAGATACGCAGTATTTT. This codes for CASSPHGGPGTDTQYF.

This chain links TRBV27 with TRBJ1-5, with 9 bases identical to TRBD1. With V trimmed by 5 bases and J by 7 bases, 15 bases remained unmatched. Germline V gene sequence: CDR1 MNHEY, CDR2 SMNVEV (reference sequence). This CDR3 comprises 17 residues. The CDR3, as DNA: TGTGCCAGCAGTCTACAGGGGGCTGAGGGTACGGAACAGCCCCAGCATTTT. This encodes CASSLQGAEGTEQPQHF.

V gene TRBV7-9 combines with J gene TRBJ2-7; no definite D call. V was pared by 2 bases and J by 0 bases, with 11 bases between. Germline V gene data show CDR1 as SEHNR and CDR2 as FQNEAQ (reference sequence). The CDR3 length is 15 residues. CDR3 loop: CASSLRGLSSYEQYF. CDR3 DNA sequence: TGTGCCAGCAGCTTACGAGGTCTTAGCTCCTACGAGCAGTACTTC. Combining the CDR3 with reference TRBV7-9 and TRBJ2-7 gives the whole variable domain DTGVSQNPRHKITKRGQNVTFRCDPISEHNRLYWYRQTLGQGPEFLTYFQNEAQLEKSRLLSDRFSAERPKGSFSTLEIQRTEQGDSAMYLCASSLRGLSSYEQYFGPGTRLTVT.

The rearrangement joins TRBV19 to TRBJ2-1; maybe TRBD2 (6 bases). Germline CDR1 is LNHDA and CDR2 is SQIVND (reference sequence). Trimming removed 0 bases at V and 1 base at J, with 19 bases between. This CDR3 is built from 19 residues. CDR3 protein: CASSIDLAGLRGSYNEQFF. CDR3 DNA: TGTGCCAGTAGTATAGATCTAGCAGGGTTGCGGGGATCCTACAATGAGCAGTTCTTC.

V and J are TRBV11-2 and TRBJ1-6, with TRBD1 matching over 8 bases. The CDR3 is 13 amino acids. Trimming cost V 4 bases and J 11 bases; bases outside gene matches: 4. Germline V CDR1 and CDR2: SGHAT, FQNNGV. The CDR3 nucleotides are TGTGCCAGCAGCTCCGACAGGGGTACACCCCTCCACTTT. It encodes CASSSDRGTPLHF.

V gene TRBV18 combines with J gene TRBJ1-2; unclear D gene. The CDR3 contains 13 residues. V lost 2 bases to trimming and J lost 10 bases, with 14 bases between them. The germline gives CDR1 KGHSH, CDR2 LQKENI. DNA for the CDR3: TGTGCCAGCTCACCATCACAAGGAACAGTCTACACCTTC. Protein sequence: CASSPSQGTVYTF.

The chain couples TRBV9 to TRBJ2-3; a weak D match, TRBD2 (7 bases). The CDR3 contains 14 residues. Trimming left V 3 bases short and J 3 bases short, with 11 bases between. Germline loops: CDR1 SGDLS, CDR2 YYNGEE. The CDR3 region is CASSEGGGTDTQYF. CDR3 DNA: TGTGCCAGCAGCGAAGGGGGGGGAACAGATACGCAGTATTTT.

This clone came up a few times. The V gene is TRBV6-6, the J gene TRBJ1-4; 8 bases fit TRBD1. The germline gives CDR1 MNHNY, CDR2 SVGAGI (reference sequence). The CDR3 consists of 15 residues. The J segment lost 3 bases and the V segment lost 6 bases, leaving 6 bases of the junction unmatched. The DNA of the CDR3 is TGTGCCAGCAGACCCAGGACAGGGCCTAATGAAAAACTGTTTTTT. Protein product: CASRPRTGPNEKLFF.

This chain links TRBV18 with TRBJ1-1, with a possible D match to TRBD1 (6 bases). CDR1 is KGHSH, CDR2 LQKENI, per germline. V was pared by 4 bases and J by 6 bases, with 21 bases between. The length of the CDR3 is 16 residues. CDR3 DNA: TGTGCCAGCTCACGAGCAATGACAGGTACATACGCTGAAGCTTTCTTT. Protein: CASSRAMTGTYAEAFF.

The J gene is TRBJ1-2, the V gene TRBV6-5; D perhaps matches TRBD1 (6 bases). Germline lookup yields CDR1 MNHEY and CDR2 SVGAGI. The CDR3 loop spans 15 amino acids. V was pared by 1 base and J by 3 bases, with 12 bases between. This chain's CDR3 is CASSYYERGYYGYTF. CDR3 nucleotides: TGTGCCAGCAGTTACTACGAAAGGGGGTACTATGGCTACACCTTC.

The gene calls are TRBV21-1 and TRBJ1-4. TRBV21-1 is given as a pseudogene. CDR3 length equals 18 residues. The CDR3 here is CASSLGGLRGECNEKLFF. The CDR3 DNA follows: TGTGCCAGCAGCTTGGGGGGGCTTAGAGGTGAGTGTAATGAAAAACTGTTTTTT.

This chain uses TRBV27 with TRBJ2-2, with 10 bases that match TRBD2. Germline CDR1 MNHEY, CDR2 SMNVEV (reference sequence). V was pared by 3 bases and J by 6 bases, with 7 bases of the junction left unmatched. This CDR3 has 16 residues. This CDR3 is CASSFGLAGVSGELFF. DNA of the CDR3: TGTGCCAGCAGTTTTGGGCTAGCGGGGGTGTCCGGGGAGCTGTTTTTT.

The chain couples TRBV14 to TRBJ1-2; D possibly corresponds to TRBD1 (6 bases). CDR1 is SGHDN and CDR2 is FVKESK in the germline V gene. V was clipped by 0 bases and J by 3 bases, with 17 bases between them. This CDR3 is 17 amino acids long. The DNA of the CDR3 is TGTGCCAGCAGCCAAGATCCCCCTCGACAGGCCTACTATGGCTACACCTTC. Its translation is CASSQDPPRQAYYGYTF. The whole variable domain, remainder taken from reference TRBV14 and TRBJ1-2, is EAGVTQFPSHSVIEKGQTVTLRCDPISGHDNLYWYRRVMGKEIKFLLHFVKESKQDESGMPNNRFLAERTGGTYSTLKVQPAELEDSGVYFCASSQDPPRQAYYGYTFGSGTRLTVV.

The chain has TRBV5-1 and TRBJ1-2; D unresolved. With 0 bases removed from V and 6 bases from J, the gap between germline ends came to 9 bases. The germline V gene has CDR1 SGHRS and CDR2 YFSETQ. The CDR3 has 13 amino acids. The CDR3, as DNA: TGCGCCAGCAGCTTGGACTTTCCTAATGGCTACACCTTC. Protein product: CASSLDFPNGYTF. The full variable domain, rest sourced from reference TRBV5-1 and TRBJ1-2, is KAGVTQTPRYLIKTRGQQVTLSCSPISGHRSVSWYQQTPGQGLQFLFEYFSETQRNKGNFPGRFSGRQFSNSRSEMNVSTLELGDSALYLCASSLDFPNGYTFGSGTRLTVV.

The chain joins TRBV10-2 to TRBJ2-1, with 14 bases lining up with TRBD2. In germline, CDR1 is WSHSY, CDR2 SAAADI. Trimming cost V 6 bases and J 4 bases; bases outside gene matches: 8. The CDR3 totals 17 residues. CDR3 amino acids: CASSPTSGGAGYNEQFF. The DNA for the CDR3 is TGCGCCAGCAGCCCGACTAGCGGGGGGGCCGGATACAATGAGCAGTTCTTC.

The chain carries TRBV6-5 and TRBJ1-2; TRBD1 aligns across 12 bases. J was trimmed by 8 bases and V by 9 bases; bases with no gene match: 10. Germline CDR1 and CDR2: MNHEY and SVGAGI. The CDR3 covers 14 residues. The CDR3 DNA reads TGTGCCAGTACTCTGGGACAGGGGGCAAAGGGCTACACCTTC. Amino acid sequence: CASTLGQGAKGYTF.

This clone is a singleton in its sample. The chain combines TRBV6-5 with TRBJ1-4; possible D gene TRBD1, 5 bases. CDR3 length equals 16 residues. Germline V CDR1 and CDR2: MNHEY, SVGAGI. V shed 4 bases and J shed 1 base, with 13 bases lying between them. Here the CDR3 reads CASSSALGVTNEKLFF. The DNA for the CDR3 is TGTGCCAGCAGTTCCGCTTTAGGGGTAACTAATGAAAAACTGTTTTTT.

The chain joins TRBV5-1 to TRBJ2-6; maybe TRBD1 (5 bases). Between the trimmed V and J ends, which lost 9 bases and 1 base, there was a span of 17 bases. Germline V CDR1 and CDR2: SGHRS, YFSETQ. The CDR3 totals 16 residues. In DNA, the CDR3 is TGCGCCAACGTAAGGGGTCCAACTTCTGGGGCCAACGTCCTGACTTTC. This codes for CANVRGPTSGANVLTF.

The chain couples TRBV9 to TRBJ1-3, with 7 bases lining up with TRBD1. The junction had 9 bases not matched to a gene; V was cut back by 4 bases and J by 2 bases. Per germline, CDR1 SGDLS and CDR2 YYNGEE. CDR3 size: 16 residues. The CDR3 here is CASSPRQGSTGNTIYF. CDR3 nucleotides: TGTGCCAGCAGCCCTAGACAGGGAAGCACTGGAAACACCATATATTTT.

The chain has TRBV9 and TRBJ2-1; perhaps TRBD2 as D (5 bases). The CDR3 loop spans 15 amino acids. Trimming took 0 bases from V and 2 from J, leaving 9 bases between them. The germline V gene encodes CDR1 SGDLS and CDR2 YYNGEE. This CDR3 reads CASSVGGQPYNEQFF. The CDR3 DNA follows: TGTGCCAGCAGCGTAGGCGGGCAACCCTACAATGAGCAGTTCTTC. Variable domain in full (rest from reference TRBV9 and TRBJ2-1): DSGVTQTPKHLITATGQRVTLRCSPRSGDLSVYWYQQSLDQGLQFLIQYYNGEERAKGNILERFSAQQFPDLHSELNLSSLELGDSALYFCASSVGGQPYNEQFFGPGTRLTVL.

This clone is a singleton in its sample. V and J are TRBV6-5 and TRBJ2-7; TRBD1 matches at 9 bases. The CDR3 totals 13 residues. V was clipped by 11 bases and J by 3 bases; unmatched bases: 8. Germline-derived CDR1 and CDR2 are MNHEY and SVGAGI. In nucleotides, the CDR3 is TGTGCCGGTGGGACAGGGTGGATCTACGAGCAGTACTTC. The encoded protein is CAGGTGWIYEQYF.

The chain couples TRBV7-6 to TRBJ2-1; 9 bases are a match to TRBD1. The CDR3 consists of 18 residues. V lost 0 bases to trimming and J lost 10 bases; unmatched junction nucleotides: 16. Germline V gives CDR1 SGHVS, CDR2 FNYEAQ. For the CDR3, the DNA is TGTGCCAGCAGCTTAGCTCTCGGGGACAGGGCTGTTTTAACGGAGCAGTTCTTC. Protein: CASSLALGDRAVLTEQFF.

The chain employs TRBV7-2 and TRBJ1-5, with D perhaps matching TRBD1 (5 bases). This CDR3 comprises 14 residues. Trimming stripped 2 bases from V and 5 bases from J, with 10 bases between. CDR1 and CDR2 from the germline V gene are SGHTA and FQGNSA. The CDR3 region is CASSLRGGDQPQHF. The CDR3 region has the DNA TGTGCCAGCAGCTTAAGGGGTGGGGATCAGCCCCAGCATTTT.